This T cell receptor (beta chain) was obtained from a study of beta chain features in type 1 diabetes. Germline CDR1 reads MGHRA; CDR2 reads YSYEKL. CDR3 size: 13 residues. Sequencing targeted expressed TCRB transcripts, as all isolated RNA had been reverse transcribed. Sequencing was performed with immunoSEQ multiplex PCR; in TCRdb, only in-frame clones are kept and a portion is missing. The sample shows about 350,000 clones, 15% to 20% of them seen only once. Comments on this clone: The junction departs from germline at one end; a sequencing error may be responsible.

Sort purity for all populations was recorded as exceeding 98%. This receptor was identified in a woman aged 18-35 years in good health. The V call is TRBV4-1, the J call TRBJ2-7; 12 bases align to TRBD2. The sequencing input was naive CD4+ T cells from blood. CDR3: CASSQTGTSGPNF. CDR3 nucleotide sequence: TGCGCCAGCAGCCAGACCGGGACTAGCGGGCCTAACTTC.